This entry concerns a single T cell receptor (beta chain). Its antigen is still unknown. Per-base quality was not reported, and no clone a single base away is much larger than it. The CDR1 and CDR2 encoded by the germline V gene (reference sequence) are LNHNV and YYDKDF. Counted from cysteine to phenylalanine, this CDR3 has 16 amino acids. Only the CDR3 DNA stays, 48 bases, in frame from base 1. V trim: 4 bases; J trim: 8 bases; unmatched bases: 11. The cohort comprised more than 550 healthy bone marrow donors. All cohort members were sampled while nominally healthy, although unrecorded immune exposures were likely present. The donor was CMV seronegative and belonged to the group of 320 or so seronegative cohort members. A peripheral blood sample was provided by each donor, and peripheral blood mononuclear cells were used for TCR beta sequencing. The Qiagen DNeasy Blood Extraction Kit was used to extract genomic DNA from the blood cell samples.

These data come from a study of cytomegalovirus exposure and HLA in healthy donors (dated by TCRdb to about 2017). Context from the whole study: In an earlier analysis of 550 to 750 of the donors, around 300 Gb of sequence data and about 110 million unique TCR beta sequences from about 179 million T cells were reported. An early release covering some 640 HLA-typed donors comprised around 300 gigabases of sequencing data and tens of millions of unique TCR sequences. Of the roughly 390 genotyped donors, about 80% fell in the genetic ancestry cluster associated with self-reported Caucasian donors. The aim of the study was to test whether cataloging public T cell receptors could identify signatures of past pathogen exposure. The study used immunosequencing to profile the T cell repertoires of approximately 690 subjects and linked those repertoires to cytomegalovirus serostatus. Along with the roughly 670-subject first cohort, a separate validation cohort of some 130 different subjects was used. To predict cytomegalovirus infection status, the study brought together high-throughput TCR immunosequencing, statistical association of individual TCRs with disease status, and machine learning. A later analysis re-examined previously published TCR beta repertoires from about 670 donors and added high-resolution HLA genotyping to investigate patterns of TCR occurrence. Rather than using new phenotypic data, the later analysis identified candidate immune exposures from TCR beta sequences and from how often those sequences occurred across donors. An earlier analysis of some 600 of the donors applied high-throughput TCR beta sequencing to assess whether each TCR beta V gene segment acted as functional or pseudogenic. Donor age, sex, ethnicity and CMV serostatus were compiled together with the repertoire data. Genome-wide SNP genotypes for about 55% of the 666 donors were used in a later genetic analysis, which treated that subset as a discovery cohort. Every repertoire in the discovery cohort had been generated on one and the same sequencing platform. Class I and class II HLA loci were covered by the typing at four-digit resolution. The number of donors typed differed by locus, with roughly 620-640 for A, B, C, DRB1 and DQB1, around 520 for DQA1, under 610 for DPA1, and 400 to 490 for DPB1. Because of strong linkage in the cohort, five DR-DQ haplotypes were treated as single units for association and clustering. Among roughly 370 genotyped donors of the cohort, an average of roughly 240,000 unique TCR beta nucleotide sequences were sequenced per donor, around 20% of them non-productive. Here is what the overall study found, with its caveats: Seventeen rarely observed V segments, including chromosome 9 orphons, were excluded from the earlier analysis of about 610 of the donors because counts were too low. In a later analysis, most CMV-associated TCR beta chains were found to appear HLA-restricted, with HLA associations seemingly driven largely by CMV exposure. A few of the identified cytomegalovirus-associated TCR beta chains were confirmed in vitro to be specific for cytomegalovirus antigens. In this cohort, only TCR beta chains were sequenced, and detectable features were limited by the absence of alpha or paired-chain data. An association between a missense DCLRE1C variant and V-gene and J-gene trimming of TCR beta chains was found in a later genetic analysis and replicated in an independent cohort. A cluster of highly shared sequence variants was judged likely to be a technical artifact of the sequencing pipeline. Because some donors lacked HLA typing at each locus, the association tests relied only on the typed subset. In a later analysis, 16,951 TCR beta sequences were associated with specific HLA alleles at a false discovery rate of 0.05. A later genetic analysis reported fewer N-insertions in productive TCRs among donors in an Asian-associated ancestry cluster than the roughly 690-donor mean. A further reported finding was that TCR beta sequences accurately predicted the HLA-A and HLA-B alleles for most subjects in the first cohort. Cytomegalovirus status was reported to be diagnosed by the classifier with high specificity and sensitivity in both the original and validation cohorts. While some public TCRs were present in many individuals, most TCR sequences turned up only very rarely across donors. According to a later analysis, TCR association rates differed among HLA loci, with DRB1 alleles showing the most associated TCRs and HLA-C alleles showing the fewest. It was suggested by the authors that the approach could potentially be generalized to other disease states and immunological phenotypes. Correlated functional status among segregating V segments might be attributable to linkage disequilibrium, but an unknown experimental factor could not be ruled out. A total of 164 TCR beta chains were listed by the study as associated with cytomegalovirus. In a later analysis, HLA-associated TCR beta chains were found to be more clonally expanded and to have lower generation probabilities than equally common non-associated chains. Strong co-occurrence of HLA alleles, especially DR and DQ, made assigning TCR associations to individual alleles difficult. Some IMGT-functional V segments, including TRBV6-2 and TRBV6-3, could not be told apart with the 87-base-pair reads, so those segments were excluded. An earlier analysis of some 560 of the donors showed that most TCR beta V segments appeared in productive rearrangements either about 87% or about 30% of the time, which broadly matched IMGT annotations. Immune exposure information for the cohort was limited to CMV serostatus. The presence/absence analyses assumed that sequencing depth was roughly uniform across donors, and that assumption may not be true. Several of the top co-occurrence clusters appeared to be linked to parvovirus B19, influenza, CMV and Epstein-Barr virus, according to a later analysis.

The receptor library was made with the immunoSEQ multiplex PCR assay. For the multiplex PCR, a mixture combining 60 forward primers for TCR Vbeta segments and 13 reverse primers for TCR Jbeta segments was used. The CDR3 region of rearranged TCR beta genes was amplified from genomic DNA with a multiplex PCR assay. On the Illumina HiSeq System, the amplified TCR beta libraries were sequenced as 87-base-pair reads. The source study handled its data this way. In a later analysis, tens of millions of unique TCR beta chains were counted across the 650 to 750 repertoires, and roughly 11 million of these chains were shared by at least two donors. Raw reads were error-corrected and collapsed into unique sequences by a nearest-neighbor algorithm in which closely related sequences were merged to remove PCR and sequencing errors. To assign V, D and J gene segments, CDR3 sequences were aligned to IMGT reference sequences. For a sequence to be retained, a match of at least six nucleotides to both a V gene segment and a J gene segment was required. Rearrangements were called productive when the CDR3 lacked stop codons and stayed in frame with V and J; all others were non-productive. Following IMGT convention, CDR3 was defined as the stretch from the second conserved V-encoded cysteine to the conserved J-encoded phenylalanine. Sequences without an unambiguous match to a single V gene segment were excluded from the earlier analysis of 450 to 750 of the donors. In an earlier analysis of 587 of the donors, V segments were called functional above 56.7% productive rearrangements and were called segregating when the between-donor standard deviation exceeded 5%. A statistical classification framework was built for diagnosing cytomegalovirus status from the catalog of TCR beta chain sequences. In a later analysis, TCR nucleotide sequences were compared against IMGT/GENE-DB human TR gene sequences so that V and J genes could be assigned. Using the TCRdist pipeline, a later analysis assigned CDR3 sequences along with most-parsimonious VDJ recombination scenarios. In a later analysis, each TCR beta chain was defined by its CDR3 amino acid sequence together with its V-gene family, and reads without a unique V-gene family were excluded. To address suspected cross-contamination and a sequencing artifact, a later analysis removed over 500 highly shared, low-generation-probability nucleotide sequences. A later analysis calculated a clonal expansion index for each public chain from normalized within-repertoire ranks of inferred template counts. Generation probabilities in a later analysis came from a VDJ recombination model fitted to out-of-frame rearrangements, and those results were checked against IGoR. Hypergeometric tests were used in a later analysis to score TCR-TCR, TCR-HLA and TCR-CMV co-occurrence, with a repertoire-size bias correction applied to the TCR pairs. False discovery rates were estimated in a later analysis by permuting HLA or CMV assignments 20 times. A later analysis grouped co-occurring TCRs with DBSCAN, adding TCRdist sequence similarity when clustering within HLA-allele-positive subsets. For co-occurrence clustering, repertoires with fewer than 30,000 or more than 120,000 public chains were excluded, along with roughly 5 repertoires with anomalous nucleotide sharing. This immuneACCESS table, as held by TCRdb, lists in-frame sequences with V and J called but not all clones. Of the missing ones, under half trace to an unresolved V gene in checked studies; the others have no known cause. V, J and clone size are those of that table, while D and trimming were read from the DNA. Present in this sample are about 90,000 clones, around 85% of which were seen just once. Of the sample, 2.7% falls within the top ten clones.

The origin of this receptor is a man aged 30 to 45 in good health and CMV-seronegative. Sequencing used PBMCs. This chain is built from TRBV15 and TRBJ2-1, and 10 junctional nucleotides match TRBD2. The encoded CDR3 is CATSNKRGGLGDEQFF. The sequenced DNA is TGTGCCACCAGCAACAAGCGGGGGGGCCTTGGAGATGAGCAGTTCTTC.